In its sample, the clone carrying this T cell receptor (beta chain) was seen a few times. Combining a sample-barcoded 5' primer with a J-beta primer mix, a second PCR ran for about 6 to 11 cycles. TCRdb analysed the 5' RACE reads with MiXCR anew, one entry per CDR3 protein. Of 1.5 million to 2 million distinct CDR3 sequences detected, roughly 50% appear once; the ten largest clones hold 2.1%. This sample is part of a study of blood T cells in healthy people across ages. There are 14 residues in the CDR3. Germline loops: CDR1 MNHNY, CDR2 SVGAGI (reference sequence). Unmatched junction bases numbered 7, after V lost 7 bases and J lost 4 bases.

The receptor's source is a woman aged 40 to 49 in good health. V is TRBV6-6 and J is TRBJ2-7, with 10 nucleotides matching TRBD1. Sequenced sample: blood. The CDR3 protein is CASNSGTGVYEQYF. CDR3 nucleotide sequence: TGTGCCAGCAACTCCGGGACAGGGGTTTACGAGCAGTACTTC.